The 5 T cell receptor beta chains listed next were all sequenced from one sample in a study of shared clonotypes between healthy human individuals. Assay used: immunoSEQ multiplex PCR; TCRdb lists only in-frame clones, some missing. The sample carries about 690,000 clones, about 90% recorded once. The sample consisted of memory CD8+ T cells from PBMCs. Subset noted: CD45RO+ cells pooled with CCR7-negative TemRA cells. Every receptor here comes from a young man in good health. Some clones in this sample may be carry-over from other donors' samples.

There are a few counts of this clone. The rearrangement uses TRBV4-2 and TRBJ1-1; 7 bases line up with TRBD1. Trimming removed 4 bases from V and 1 base from J; junction bases left unmatched: 6. Germline-derived CDR1 and CDR2 are LGHNA and YNFKEQ. The CDR3 spans 15 residues. The CDR3 nucleotides read TGTGCCAGCAGCCCTGAGACAGGGAGGAACACTGAAGCTTTCTTT. It yields the protein CASSPETGRNTEAFF.

The chain recombines TRBV2 with TRBJ2-2; D gene unclear. The V gene lost 2 bases and the J gene lost 1 base, with 8 bases spanning the gap. The germline gives CDR1 SNHLY, CDR2 FYNNEI. CDR3 length: 15 residues. The CDR3 DNA sequence: TGTGCCAGCAGTGAATTTCGGTTGAACACCGGGGAGCTGTTTTTT. Protein product: CASSEFRLNTGELFF.

The chain combines TRBV29-1 with TRBJ2-2, with 8 bases identical to TRBD1. The CDR3 has 14 amino acids. V gave up 5 bases and J gave up 5 bases; unmatched junction bases: 7. The germline V gene has CDR1 SQVTM and CDR2 ANQGSEA. The DNA for the CDR3 is TGCAGCGTTAAGCAGGGGGCTCTTACCGGGGAGCTGTTTTTT. Translation: CSVKQGALTGELFF.

The gene calls are TRBV6-6 and TRBJ1-1; tentatively, D is TRBD1 (6 bases). V was clipped by 7 bases and J by 5 bases, with 20 bases between them. Germline V gene lookup returns CDR1 MNHNY and CDR2 SVGAGI (reference sequence). This CDR3 has 15 residues. The CDR3 sequence is CASTDLWGARTEAFF. The CDR3 coding sequence is TGTGCCAGCACCGACTTGTGGGGGGCACGGACTGAAGCTTTCTTT.

The rearrangement joins TRBV6-1 to TRBJ2-7; TRBD2 matches 7 bases. V shed 3 bases and J 2 bases; nucleotides not matched to a gene: 10. Per the germline V gene, CDR1 is MNHNS and CDR2 is SASEGT. The CDR3 runs 16 residues. CDR3 protein: CASSDASWEGAYEQYF. The CDR3 coding sequence is TGTGCCAGCAGTGACGCGTCCTGGGAGGGCGCCTACGAGCAGTACTTC.